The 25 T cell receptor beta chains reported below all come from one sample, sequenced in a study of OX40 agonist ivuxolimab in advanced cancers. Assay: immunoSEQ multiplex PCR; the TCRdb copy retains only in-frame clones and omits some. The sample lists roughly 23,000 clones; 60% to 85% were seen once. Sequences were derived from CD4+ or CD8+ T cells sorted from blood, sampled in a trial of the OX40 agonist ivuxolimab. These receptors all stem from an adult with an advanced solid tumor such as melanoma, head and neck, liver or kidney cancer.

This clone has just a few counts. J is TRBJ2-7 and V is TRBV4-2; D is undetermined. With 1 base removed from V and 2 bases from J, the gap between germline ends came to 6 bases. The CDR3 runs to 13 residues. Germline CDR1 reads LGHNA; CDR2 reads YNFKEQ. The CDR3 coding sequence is TGTGCCAGCAGCCAAGCTCAGGCCTACGAGCAGTACTTC. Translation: CASSQAQAYEQYF.

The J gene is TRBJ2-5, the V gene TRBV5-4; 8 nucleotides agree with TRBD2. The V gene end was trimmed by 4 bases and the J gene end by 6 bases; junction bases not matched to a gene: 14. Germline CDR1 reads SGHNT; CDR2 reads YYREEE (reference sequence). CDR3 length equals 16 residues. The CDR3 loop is CASSPESGRSGKTQYF. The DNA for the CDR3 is TGTGCCAGCAGCCCGGAGAGCGGGAGAAGCGGAAAGACCCAGTACTTC.

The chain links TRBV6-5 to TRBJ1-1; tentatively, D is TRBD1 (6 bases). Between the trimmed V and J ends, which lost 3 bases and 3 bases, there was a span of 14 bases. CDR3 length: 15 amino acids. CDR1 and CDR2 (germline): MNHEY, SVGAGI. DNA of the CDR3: TGTGCCAGCAGTTATAGAGGGGGGAGGGACACTGAAGCTTTCTTT. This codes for CASSYRGGRDTEAFF.

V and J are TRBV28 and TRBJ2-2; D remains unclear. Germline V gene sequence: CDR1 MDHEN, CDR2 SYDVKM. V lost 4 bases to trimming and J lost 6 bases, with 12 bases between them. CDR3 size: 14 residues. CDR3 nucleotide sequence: TGTGCCAGCAGTTCCTACCGACGTGCCGGGGAGCTGTTTTTT. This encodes CASSSYRRAGELFF.

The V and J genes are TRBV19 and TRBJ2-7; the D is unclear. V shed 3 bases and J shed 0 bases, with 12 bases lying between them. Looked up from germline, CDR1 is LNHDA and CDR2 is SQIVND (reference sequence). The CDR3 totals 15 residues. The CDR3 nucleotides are TGTGCCAGTAGTATCCGGGCAAGAACCTCCTACGAGCAGTACTTC. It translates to CASSIRARTSYEQYF.

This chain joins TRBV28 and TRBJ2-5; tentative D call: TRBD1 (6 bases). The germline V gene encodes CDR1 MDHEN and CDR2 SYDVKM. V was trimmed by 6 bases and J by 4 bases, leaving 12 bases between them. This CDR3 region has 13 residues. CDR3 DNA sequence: TGTGCCAGCAGCCCCGGGACACCAGAGACCCAGTACTTC. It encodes CASSPGTPETQYF.

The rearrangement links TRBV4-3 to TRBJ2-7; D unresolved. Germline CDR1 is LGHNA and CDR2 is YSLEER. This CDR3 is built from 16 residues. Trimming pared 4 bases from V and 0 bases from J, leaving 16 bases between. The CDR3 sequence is CASSPPENCRSYEQYF. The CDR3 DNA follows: TGCGCCAGCAGCCCACCCGAAAACTGCCGCTCCTACGAGCAGTACTTC.

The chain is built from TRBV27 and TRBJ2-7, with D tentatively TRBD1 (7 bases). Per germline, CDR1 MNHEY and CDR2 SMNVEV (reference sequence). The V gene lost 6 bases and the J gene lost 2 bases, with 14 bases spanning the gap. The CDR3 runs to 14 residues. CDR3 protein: CASRLADRPYEQYF. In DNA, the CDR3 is TGTGCCAGCAGGTTAGCGGACAGGCCCTACGAGCAGTACTTC.

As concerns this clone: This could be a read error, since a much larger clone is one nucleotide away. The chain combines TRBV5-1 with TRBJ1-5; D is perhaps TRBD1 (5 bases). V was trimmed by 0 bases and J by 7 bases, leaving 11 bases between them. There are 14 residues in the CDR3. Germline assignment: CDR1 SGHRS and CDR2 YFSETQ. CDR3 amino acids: CASSLGGSLQPQHF. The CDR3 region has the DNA TGCGCCAGCAGCTTGGGGGGCAGTCTCCAGCCCCAGCATTTT. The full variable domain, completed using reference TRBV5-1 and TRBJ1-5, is KAGVTQTPRYLIKTRGQQVTLSCSPISGHRSVSWYQQTPGQGLQFLFEYFSETQRNKGNFPGRFSGRQFSNSRSEMNVSTLELGDSALYLCASSLGGSLQPQHFGDGTRLSIL.

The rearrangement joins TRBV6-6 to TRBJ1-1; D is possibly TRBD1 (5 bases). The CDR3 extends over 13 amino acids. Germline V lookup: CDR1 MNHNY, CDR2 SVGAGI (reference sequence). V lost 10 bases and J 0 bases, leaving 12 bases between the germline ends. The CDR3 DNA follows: TGTGCCACCCAGACAGATATGAACACTGAAGCTTTCTTT. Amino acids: CATQTDMNTEAFF.

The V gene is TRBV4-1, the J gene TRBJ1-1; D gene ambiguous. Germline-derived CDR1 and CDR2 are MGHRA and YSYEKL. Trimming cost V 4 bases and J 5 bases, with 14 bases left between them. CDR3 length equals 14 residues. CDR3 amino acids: CASSPSDGVTEAFF. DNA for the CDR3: TGCGCCAGCAGCCCCTCAGACGGAGTGACTGAAGCTTTCTTT.

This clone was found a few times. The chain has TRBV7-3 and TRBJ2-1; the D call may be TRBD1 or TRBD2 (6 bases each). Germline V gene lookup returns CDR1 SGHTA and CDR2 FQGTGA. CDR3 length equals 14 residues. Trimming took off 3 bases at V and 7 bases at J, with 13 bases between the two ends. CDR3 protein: CASSFGGGGNEQFF. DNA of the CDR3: TGTGCCAGCAGCTTCGGGGGCGGAGGGAATGAGCAGTTCTTC.

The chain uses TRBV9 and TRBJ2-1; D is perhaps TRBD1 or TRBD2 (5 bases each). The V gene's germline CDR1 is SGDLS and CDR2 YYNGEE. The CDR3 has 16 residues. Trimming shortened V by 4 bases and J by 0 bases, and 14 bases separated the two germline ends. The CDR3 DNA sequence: TGTGCCAGCAGCACCCTAGAGGGGAGCTCCTACAATGAGCAGTTCTTC. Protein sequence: CASSTLEGSSYNEQFF. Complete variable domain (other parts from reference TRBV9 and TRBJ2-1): DSGVTQTPKHLITATGQRVTLRCSPRSGDLSVYWYQQSLDQGLQFLIQYYNGEERAKGNILERFSAQQFPDLHSELNLSSLELGDSALYFCASSTLEGSSYNEQFFGPGTRLTVL.

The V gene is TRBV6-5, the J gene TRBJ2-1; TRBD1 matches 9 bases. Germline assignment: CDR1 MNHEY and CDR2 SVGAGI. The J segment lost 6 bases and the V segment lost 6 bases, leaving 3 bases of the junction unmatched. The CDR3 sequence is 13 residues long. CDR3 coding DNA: TGTGCCAGCAGAAAGACAGGGGGCAATGAGCAGTTCTTC. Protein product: CASRKTGGNEQFF.

CDR3 in amino acids: CASTEDRAVGKAFF. CDR3 sequence (DNA): TGTGCCAGCACCGAGGATAGGGCCGTAGGGAAAGCTTTCTTT. The V gene is TRBV6-1, the J gene TRBJ1-1; D gene unclear. Germline V gene sequence: CDR1 MNHNS, CDR2 SASEGT. Between the trimmed V and J ends, which lost 7 bases and 9 bases, there was a span of 21 bases. The CDR3 length is 14 residues.

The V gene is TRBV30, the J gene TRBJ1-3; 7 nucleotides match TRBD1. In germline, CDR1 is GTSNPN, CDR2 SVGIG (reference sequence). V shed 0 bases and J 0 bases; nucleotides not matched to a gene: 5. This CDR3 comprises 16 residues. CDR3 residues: CAWSVDRVSSGNTIYF. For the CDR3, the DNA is TGTGCCTGGAGTGTTGACAGGGTGAGCTCTGGAAACACCATATATTTT.

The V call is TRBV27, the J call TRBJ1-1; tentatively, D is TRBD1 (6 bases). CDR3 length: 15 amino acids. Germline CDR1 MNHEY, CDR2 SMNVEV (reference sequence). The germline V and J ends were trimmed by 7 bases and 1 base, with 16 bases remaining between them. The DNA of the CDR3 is TGTGCCAGCACCACCCGGCGGGGGGCGAACACTGAAGCTTTCTTT. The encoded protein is CASTTRRGANTEAFF.

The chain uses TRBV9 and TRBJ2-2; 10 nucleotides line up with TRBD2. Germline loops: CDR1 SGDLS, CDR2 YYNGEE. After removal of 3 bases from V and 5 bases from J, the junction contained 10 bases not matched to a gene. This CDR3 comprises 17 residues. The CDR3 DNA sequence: TGTGCCAGCAGCGCCCGCAGCGGGAGGGCCAAGACCGGGGAGCTGTTTTTT. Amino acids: CASSARSGRAKTGELFF.

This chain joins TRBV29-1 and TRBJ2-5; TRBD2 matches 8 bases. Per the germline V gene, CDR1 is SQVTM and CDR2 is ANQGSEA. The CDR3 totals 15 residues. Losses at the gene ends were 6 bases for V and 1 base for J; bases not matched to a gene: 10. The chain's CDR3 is CSVSIASGLQETQYF. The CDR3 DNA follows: TGCAGCGTCAGCATCGCTAGCGGGCTCCAAGAGACCCAGTACTTC.

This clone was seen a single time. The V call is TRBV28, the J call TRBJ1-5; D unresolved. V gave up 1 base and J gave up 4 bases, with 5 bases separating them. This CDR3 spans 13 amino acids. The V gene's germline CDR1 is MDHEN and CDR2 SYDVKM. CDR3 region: CASSLFRNQPQHF. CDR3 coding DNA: TGTGCCAGCAGTTTATTCAGGAATCAGCCCCAGCATTTT. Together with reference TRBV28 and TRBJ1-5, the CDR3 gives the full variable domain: DVKVTQSSRYLVKRTGEKVFLECVQDMDHENMFWYRQDPGLGLRLIYFSYDVKMKEKGDIPEGYSVSREKKERFSLILESASTNQTSMYLCASSLFRNQPQHFGDGTRLSIL.

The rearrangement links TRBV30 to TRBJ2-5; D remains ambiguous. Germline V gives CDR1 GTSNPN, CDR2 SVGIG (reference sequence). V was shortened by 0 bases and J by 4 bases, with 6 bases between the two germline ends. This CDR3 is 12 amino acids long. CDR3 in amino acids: CAWSVLGETQYF. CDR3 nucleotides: TGTGCCTGGAGTGTACTTGGAGAGACCCAGTACTTC.

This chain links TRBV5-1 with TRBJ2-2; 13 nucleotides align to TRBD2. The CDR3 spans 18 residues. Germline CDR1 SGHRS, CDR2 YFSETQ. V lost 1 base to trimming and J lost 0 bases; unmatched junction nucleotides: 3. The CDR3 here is CASSLRTSGGPNTGELFF. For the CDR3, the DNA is TGCGCCAGCAGCTTGCGGACTAGCGGGGGACCGAACACCGGGGAGCTGTTTTTT.

The CDR3 sequence is CASSFDMAQETQYF. For the CDR3, the DNA is TGCGCCAGCAGCTTTGACATGGCGCAAGAGACCCAGTACTTC. The chain combines TRBV5-1 with TRBJ2-5; D is unclear. The germline CDR1 and CDR2 sequences are SGHRS and YFSETQ. There are 14 residues in the CDR3. V gave up 2 bases and J gave up 2 bases, with 10 bases separating them.

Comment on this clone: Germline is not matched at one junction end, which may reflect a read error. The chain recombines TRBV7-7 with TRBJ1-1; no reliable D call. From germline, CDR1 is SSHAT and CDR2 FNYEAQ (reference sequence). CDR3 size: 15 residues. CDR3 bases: TGTGCTAGCAGCTTGCTCTCTGCCAGCGACACTGAAGCTTTCTTT. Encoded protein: CASSLLSASDTEAFF.

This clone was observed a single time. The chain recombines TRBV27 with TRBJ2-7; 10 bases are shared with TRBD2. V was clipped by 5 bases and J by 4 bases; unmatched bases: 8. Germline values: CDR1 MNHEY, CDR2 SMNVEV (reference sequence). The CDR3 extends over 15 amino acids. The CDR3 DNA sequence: TGTGCCAGCAGTCTAAAAGCGGGAGGGCTTTACGAGCAGTACTTC. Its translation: CASSLKAGGLYEQYF.